This is a list of T cell receptor beta chains from one sample in a study of blood T cell repertoires in COVID-19. Profiling relied on immunoSEQ multiplex PCR, and the TCRdb table lists in-frame clones only, not all of them. This table holds fewer than 300,000 clones, approximately 87% found once. The specimen was peripheral blood. The receptors stem from a woman in her 70s with active or convalescent COVID-19. CDR3s leave out the opening cysteine and the closing phenylalanine or tryptophan. Fields, in order: clone size, V gene, J gene, D gene, CDR3 protein. A D gene is named only where the DNA matches it firmly. Expanded clones are given a class, and other clones once, few, many or no size at all.

size: .; V: TRBV3-1/TRBV3-2; J: TRBJ1-1; D: TRBD1; CDR3: ASSPRGVFEAF
size: .; V: TRBV18; J: TRBJ2-1; D: TRBD2; CDR3: ASSPLTSGSNEQF
size: .; V: TRBV9; J: TRBJ2-1; D: .; CDR3: ASSARPAGGYEQF
size: .; V: TRBV25-1; J: TRBJ1-5; D: .; CDR3: ASSRDRNQPQH
size: .; V: TRBV20-1; J: TRBJ2-1; D: TRBD2; CDR3: SASFGTSSGEQF
size: few; V: TRBV5-4; J: TRBJ2-7; D: TRBD1; CDR3: ASTFPGQEAEQY
size: .; V: TRBV19; J: TRBJ1-4; D: TRBD1; CDR3: ASSTGLGQGKNEKLF
size: .; V: TRBV5-1; J: TRBJ1-1; D: .; CDR3: ASSLRTDDGAF
size: .; V: TRBV2; J: TRBJ1-5; D: .; CDR3: ASSGGQGYQPQH
size: .; V: TRBV4-2; J: TRBJ2-7; D: .; CDR3: ASSHPLVAGLYEQY
size: few; V: TRBV6-2/TRBV6-3; J: TRBJ1-4; D: .; CDR3: ASSFGGEGEKLF
size: .; V: TRBV19; J: TRBJ2-3; D: .; CDR3: ASSITQGPDTQY
size: few; V: TRBV28; J: TRBJ1-2; D: .; CDR3: ASSSLELGQAYGYT
size: .; V: TRBV3-1/TRBV3-2; J: TRBJ2-5; D: TRBD1; CDR3: ASSPRQGPRYTQY
size: .; V: TRBV6-5; J: TRBJ1-1; D: .; CDR3: ATGGTEAF
size: .; V: TRBV15; J: TRBJ2-7; D: .; CDR3: ATSRDTGEQY
size: .; V: TRBV28; J: TRBJ1-1; D: .; CDR3: ASRPVWGVNTEAF
size: .; V: TRBV6-5; J: TRBJ2-7; D: .; CDR3: ASRAHRGLGEQY
size: .; V: TRBV7-9; J: TRBJ2-5; D: TRBD2; CDR3: ASSRTSIQETQY